A single sample gave rise to the 10 T cell receptor beta chains below, sequenced in a study of PD-1 blockade in classical Hodgkin lymphoma. Measured with immunoSEQ multiplex PCR; TCRdb has only the in-frame clones, and not every one. The top ten hold less than 4.5% of the sample, which has roughly 31,000 clones, over 70% seen once. All trial patients relapsed after autologous stem cell transplantation. Sample: peripheral blood mononuclear cells (PBMCs), taken before the second cycle of nivolumab. Source of these receptors: a human donor with classical Hodgkin lymphoma.

The chain recombines TRBV4-1 with TRBJ2-3, with D maybe TRBD2 (6 bases). From germline, CDR1 is MGHRA and CDR2 YSYEKL. There are 18 residues in the CDR3. With 1 base removed from V and 6 bases from J, the gap between germline ends came to 23 bases. Here the CDR3 DNA reads TGCGCCAGCAGCCAAGGACTCTGGGTGGCGGGGCCAAGTGATACGCAGTATTTT. Translation: CASSQGLWVAGPSDTQYF.

The V call is TRBV19, the J call TRBJ1-2; D possibly corresponds to TRBD1 (5 bases). The CDR3 covers 14 residues. Trimming removed 4 bases at V and 2 bases at J, with 11 bases between. Germline loops: CDR1 LNHDA, CDR2 SQIVND (reference sequence). The CDR3 nucleotides are TGTGCCAGTAGTAGTAGGGGCACGAACTATGGCTACACCTTC. Amino acids: CASSSRGTNYGYTF.

This clone was seen a single time. The CDR3 nucleotides are TGTGCCAGCAGCTGGGGGACAGCCTACAATGAGCAGTTCTTC. Translation: CASSWGTAYNEQFF. The chain links TRBV5-4 to TRBJ2-1; 7 nucleotides line up with TRBD1. Looked up from germline, CDR1 is SGHNT and CDR2 is YYREEE (reference sequence). CDR3 size: 14 residues. V was pared by 3 bases and J by 2 bases, with 2 bases of the junction left unmatched.

This clone occurred once. This chain's CDR3 is CASSPQRRGATDTQYF. CDR3 coding DNA: TGTGCCAGCAGCCCCCAGAGGCGGGGAGCCACAGATACGCAGTATTTT. V usage is TRBV28 and J usage is TRBJ2-3, with D maybe TRBD2 (6 bases). CDR3 length: 16 residues. The germline gives CDR1 MDHEN, CDR2 SYDVKM. V lost 6 bases to trimming and J lost 2 bases, with 18 bases between them.

This clone was found once. J is TRBJ2-1 and V is TRBV6-5; 10 nucleotides align to TRBD2. The CDR3 is 14 amino acids. V lost 7 bases and J lost 6; bases outside the gene matches: 6. Germline V gives CDR1 MNHEY, CDR2 SVGAGI. The CDR3 DNA is TGTGCCAGCAACCTAGCGGGGGCGGGCAATGAGCAGTTCTTC. Its protein is CASNLAGAGNEQFF.

The genes are TRBV28 and TRBJ2-1, with 10 bases aligning to TRBD2. CDR1 and CDR2 from the germline V gene are MDHEN and SYDVKM. The CDR3 runs 17 residues. V gave up 2 bases and J gave up 5 bases; unmatched junction bases: 9. This CDR3 reads CASSLVAGGLSHNEQFF. The CDR3 DNA is TGTGCCAGCAGTTTAGTAGCGGGGGGCCTATCCCACAATGAGCAGTTCTTC.

The J gene is TRBJ1-2, the V gene TRBV25-1; D gene unclear. V lost 3 bases and J lost 8, with 13 bases in between. Germline CDR1 reads MGHDK; CDR2 reads SYGVNS. The CDR3 is 13 residues long. The CDR3 DNA reads TGTGCCAGCAGTGACGGGAAAAAGGAGGGCTACACCTTC. It translates to CASSDGKKEGYTF.

V and J are TRBV11-1 and TRBJ2-2, with TRBD1 matching 7 bases. With 5 bases clipped from V and 7 bases from J, the junction kept 7 bases outside the gene matches. This CDR3 has 14 amino acids. CDR1 is SGHAT, CDR2 FQDESV, per germline (reference sequence). The CDR3 DNA follows: TGTGCCAGCAGCAAGGGGGCCACGGGCGGGGAGCTGTTTTTT. Its protein product is CASSKGATGGELFF. The full variable domain, with the rest looked up from reference TRBV11-1 and TRBJ2-2, is EAEVAQSPRYKITEKSQAVAFWCDPISGHATLYWYRQILGQGPELLVQFQDESVVDDSQLPKDRFSAERLKGVDSTLKIQPAELGDSAMYLCASSKGATGGELFFGEGSRLTVL.

The CDR3 DNA reads as TGTGCCAGCAGTGAAGGCCCCTATAGCAATCAGCCCCAGCATTTT. This codes for CASSEGPYSNQPQHF. This chain connects TRBV6-1 to TRBJ1-5; unclear D gene. The CDR3 runs 15 residues. With 1 base removed from V and 0 bases from J, the gap between germline ends came to 7 bases. Germline V gene lookup returns CDR1 MNHNS and CDR2 SASEGT.

This chain links TRBV10-3 with TRBJ1-1; TRBD1 matches 7 bases. Germline V gene lookup returns CDR1 ENHRY and CDR2 SYGVKD. Unmatched junction bases numbered 14, after V lost 6 bases and J lost 7 bases. CDR3 length equals 15 residues. For the CDR3, the DNA is TGTGCCATCAGGGAGGAGGGTATAGGGGGCGGTGAAGCTTTCTTT. It is translated as CAIREEGIGGGEAFF.